The 31 T cell receptor beta chains presented below share a single source sample, sequenced in a study of T cells in Graves' hyperthyroidism and ophthalmopathy. The source material, RNA transcripts, was used to amplify TCR beta CDR3 regions. During a first-round RT-PCR of the TCR CDR3, the HTBI primer set was used. TCRdb analysed the multiplex PCR reads with MiXCR anew, one entry per CDR3 protein. Of 300,000 to 400,000 distinct CDR3 sequences listed, over 11% are singletons. What was sequenced was blood. The receptors derive from a woman between 55 and 75 years old with Graves' hyperthyroidism.

This clonotype was counted many times. The V gene is TRBV30, the J gene TRBJ2-2, with no clear D. Trimming took off 3 bases at V and 6 bases at J, with 8 bases between the two ends. The CDR3 totals 12 residues. Germline V lookup: CDR1 GTSNPN, CDR2 SVGIG (reference sequence). The CDR3 DNA reads as TGTGCCTGGAGCATGGGGTCCGGGGAGCTGTTTTTT. This translates into CAWSMGSGELFF.

There are many counts of this clonotype. V and J are TRBV20-1 and TRBJ2-1, with D maybe TRBD2 (7 bases). The CDR3 runs to 17 residues. Trimming removed 0 bases from V and 3 bases from J, with 18 bases in between. CDR1 is DFQATT, CDR2 SNEGSKA, per germline (reference sequence). The CDR3 nucleotides are TGCAGTGCTAGAGATCGGGGGGCGGGGTCCCTCTACAATGAGCAGTTCTTC. Translation gives CSARDRGAGSLYNEQFF.

This clonotype has just a few counts. The chain joins TRBV27 to TRBJ2-6; TRBD1 matches at 7 bases. CDR1 and CDR2 from the germline V gene are MNHEY and SMNVEV (reference sequence). The ends lost 5 bases at V and 1 base at J; junction bases unmatched: 2. The CDR3 spans 15 residues. The CDR3 loop is CASSIQGSGANVLTF. CDR3 coding DNA: TGTGCCAGCAGTATACAGGGGTCTGGGGCCAACGTCCTGACTTTC.

This clonotype was counted between two and nine times. The chain uses TRBV9 and TRBJ2-1, with a weak D call TRBD2 (7 bases). This CDR3 comprises 16 residues. With 4 bases removed from V and 3 bases from J, the gap between germline ends came to 17 bases. Germline V gives CDR1 SGDLS, CDR2 YYNGEE. The CDR3 nucleotides read TGTGCCAGCAGCCCCCAAGGGGGAGGGATCTACAATGAGCAGTTCTTC. Its translation: CASSPQGGGIYNEQFF.

This clonotype came up many times. This chain connects TRBV27 to TRBJ1-1; unclear D gene. The CDR3 loop spans 13 amino acids. Germline V lookup: CDR1 MNHEY, CDR2 SMNVEV (reference sequence). Between the trimmed V and J ends, which lost 4 bases and 1 base, there was a span of 7 bases. The CDR3 DNA reads as TGTGCCAGCAGTTCCGGATCGAACACTGAAGCTTTCTTT. It yields the protein CASSSGSNTEAFF.

This clonotype was observed a handful of times. V gene TRBV2 combines with J gene TRBJ1-4, with D unclear. Trimming shortened V by 6 bases and J by 1 base, and 12 bases separated the two germline ends. The CDR3 contains 15 residues. Germline CDR1 and CDR2: SNHLY and FYNNEI. CDR3 amino acids: CASRVVRQTNEKLFF. The CDR3, as DNA: TGTGCCAGCAGAGTGGTTCGTCAAACTAATGAAAAACTGTTTTTT.

This clonotype showed up just a few times. The CDR3 coding sequence is TGCGCCAGCAGCTTGGGGCCTAACACGCTGGGCCTATCGAGGCAGTACTTC. This codes for CASSLGPNTLGLSRQYF. The chain carries TRBV5-1 and TRBJ2-7; D ambiguous. Germline V CDR1 and CDR2: SGHRS, YFSETQ. V was pared by 0 bases and J by 9 bases, with 25 bases between. The CDR3 spans 17 residues.

In its sample, this clonotype was seen many times. The chain couples TRBV29-1 to TRBJ2-2; D remains ambiguous. The CDR3 is 14 amino acids. Germline V gene lookup returns CDR1 SQVTM and CDR2 ANQGSEA. Between the trimmed V and J ends, which lost 7 bases and 1 base, there was a span of 13 bases. CDR3 DNA: TGCAGCGCCCTGTTCGGTTGGAACACCGGGGAGCTGTTTTTT. Protein product: CSALFGWNTGELFF.

This clonotype was seen ten or more times. V is TRBV3-1 and J is TRBJ1-1; TRBD1 might be the D (5 bases). Germline CDR1 is LGHDT and CDR2 is YNNKEL (reference sequence). With 4 bases removed from V and 4 bases from J, the gap between germline ends came to 10 bases. The CDR3 length is 13 residues. The CDR3 DNA sequence: TGTGCCAGCAGCCTGCCCGGGACCACTGAAGCTTTCTTT. Residues: CASSLPGTTEAFF.

This clonotype turned up a few times. The chain uses TRBV29-1 and TRBJ1-5; no firm D call. Germline assignment: CDR1 SQVTM and CDR2 ANQGSEA. Trimming cost V 6 bases and J 9 bases, with 18 bases left between them. This CDR3 contains 13 residues. The CDR3 region is CSVRVQEGRPQHF. For the CDR3, the DNA is TGCAGCGTGCGGGTTCAGGAAGGGCGGCCCCAGCATTTT.

This clonotype showed up many times. The chain combines TRBV20-1 with TRBJ2-3; 7 bases are shared with TRBD1. The CDR3 runs 14 residues. CDR1 DFQATT and CDR2 SNEGSKA come from the germline V gene (reference sequence). V shed 3 bases and J 4 bases; nucleotides not matched to a gene: 7. The CDR3 loop reads CSASFRQGADTQYF. Written as DNA, the CDR3 is TGCAGTGCTAGTTTTCGGCAGGGGGCAGATACGCAGTATTTT.

This clonotype was counted at least ten times. The chain combines TRBV20-1 with TRBJ2-3; D is unclear. Germline V gene data show CDR1 as DFQATT and CDR2 as SNEGSKA (reference sequence). CDR3 length equals 13 residues. V lost 5 bases to trimming and J lost 2 bases, with 11 bases between them. The CDR3 DNA reads as TGCAGTGCTGTATTGGATGTCACAGATACGCAGTATTTT. It encodes CSAVLDVTDTQYF.

This clonotype was seen at least ten times. The chain has TRBV28 and TRBJ2-7; unclear D gene. In germline, CDR1 is MDHEN, CDR2 SYDVKM. The CDR3 has 13 residues. Trimming left V 5 bases short and J 1 base short, with 9 bases between. In nucleotides, the CDR3 is TGTGCCAGCAGTGCGCCCCAATCCTACGAGCAGTACTTC. Translating gives CASSAPQSYEQYF. The full variable domain, its missing parts supplied by reference TRBV28 and TRBJ2-7, is DVKVTQSSRYLVKRTGEKVFLECVQDMDHENMFWYRQDPGLGLRLIYFSYDVKMKEKGDIPEGYSVSREKKERFSLILESASTNQTSMYLCASSAPQSYEQYFGPGTRLTVT.

This clonotype occurred a few times. The J gene is TRBJ2-1, the V gene TRBV10-1; 7 bases are shared with TRBD2. The CDR3 runs 14 residues. Trimming took 6 bases from V and 7 from J; bases not matched to a gene: 9. CDR1 WNHNN and CDR2 SYGVQD come from the germline V gene (reference sequence). The CDR3 is CASSSAGFGNEQFF. CDR3 DNA sequence: TGCGCCAGCAGCTCAGCGGGGTTTGGGAATGAGCAGTTCTTC.

The chain recombines TRBV25-1 with TRBJ2-3; the match to TRBD2 covers 11 bases. Germline V gene lookup returns CDR1 MGHDK and CDR2 SYGVNS. V trimming: 5 bases; J trimming: 3 bases; junction bases outside the gene matches: 7. CDR3 length: 16 amino acids. The CDR3 loop is CASSKTSGRYTDTQYF. The CDR3 bases are TGTGCCAGCAGTAAAACTAGCGGGAGATATACAGATACGCAGTATTTT.

The CDR3: CASSSGPTDTQYF. For the CDR3, the DNA is TGCGCCAGCAGTAGCGGCCCCACAGATACGCAGTATTTT. The gene calls are TRBV10-1 and TRBJ2-3, with D possibly TRBD2 on 5 matching bases. The V end lost 5 bases, the J end lost 2 bases, and 8 bases lay between the germline ends. The CDR3 covers 13 residues. Germline V gene lookup returns CDR1 WNHNN and CDR2 SYGVQD (reference sequence).

This clonotype was detected many times. V is TRBV7-2 and J is TRBJ2-2; D is unresolved. V was trimmed by 3 bases and J by 2 bases, leaving 10 bases between them. Germline CDR1 and CDR2: SGHTA and FQGNSA. The CDR3 length is 15 residues. CDR3: CASSFGPINTGELFF. CDR3 DNA sequence: TGTGCCAGCAGCTTCGGGCCGATAAACACCGGGGAGCTGTTTTTT. Combining the CDR3 with reference TRBV7-2 and TRBJ2-2 gives the whole variable domain GAGVSQSPSNKVTEKGKDVELRCDPISGHTALYWYRQSLGQGLEFLIYFQGNSAPDKSGLPSDRFSAERTGGSVSTLTIQRTQQEDSAVYLCASSFGPINTGELFFGEGSRLTVL.

Ten or more counts support this clonotype. J is TRBJ1-1 and V is TRBV7-2; D not resolved. Germline-derived CDR1 and CDR2 are SGHTA and FQGNSA. This CDR3 has 13 amino acids. With 1 base removed from V and 4 bases from J, the gap between germline ends came to 7 bases. In DNA, the CDR3 is TGTGCCAGCAGCTTAGGTTGGAGCACTGAAGCTTTCTTT. This gives the protein CASSLGWSTEAFF.

The gene calls are TRBV25-1 and TRBJ1-5; 7 bases map to TRBD1. This CDR3 contains 15 residues. Germline-derived CDR1 and CDR2 are MGHDK and SYGVNS. J gave up 9 bases and V 7 bases, and 15 bases lay outside the gene matches. The DNA for the CDR3 is TGTGCCAGCACCCCCCAGGGGGACGACGGTGGGCCCCAGCATTTT. It translates to CASTPQGDDGGPQHF.

This clonotype appeared many times. The chain recombines TRBV27 with TRBJ2-7; D is perhaps TRBD1 (6 bases). Trimming shortened V by 6 bases and J by 3 bases, and 18 bases separated the two germline ends. Germline loops: CDR1 MNHEY, CDR2 SMNVEV (reference sequence). The CDR3 spans 15 residues. CDR3 sequence reads: CASSLTGTSYYEQYF. CDR3 coding DNA: TGTGCCAGCAGCTTGACCGGGACATCCTACTACGAGCAGTACTTC.

Many counts were recorded for this clonotype. This chain links TRBV10-3 with TRBJ2-1, with 7 bases aligning to TRBD1. With 7 bases clipped from V and 8 bases from J, the junction kept 11 bases outside the gene matches. Germline CDR1 ENHRY, CDR2 SYGVKD. This CDR3 is 14 amino acids long. Here the CDR3 DNA reads TGTGCCATCAACTCGGACAGGAGTACGGATGAGCAGTTCTTC. Translated: CAINSDRSTDEQFF.

V is TRBV4-1 and J is TRBJ1-1; D ambiguous. Trimming pared 0 bases from V and 6 bases from J, leaving 11 bases between. The CDR3 has 14 amino acids. Per germline, CDR1 MGHRA and CDR2 YSYEKL. The CDR3 is CASSQDKYGPEAFF. In nucleotides, the CDR3 is TGCGCCAGCAGCCAAGATAAATACGGTCCTGAAGCTTTCTTT.

This clonotype has more than one count but fewer than ten. Here the CDR3 DNA reads TGTGCCAGCTCACCAACCACTAGCGGGGGCAATGAGCAGTTCTTC. It yields the protein CASSPTTSGGNEQFF. The genes are TRBV18 and TRBJ2-1; 11 nucleotides line up with TRBD2. CDR1 is KGHSH and CDR2 is LQKENI in the germline V gene. Trimming cost V 2 bases and J 6 bases; bases outside gene matches: 3. The CDR3 extends over 15 amino acids.

The chain joins TRBV9 to TRBJ1-1, with 7 bases that match TRBD1. The V segment lost 4 bases and the J segment 0 bases; nucleotides outside the gene matches: 12. This CDR3 is built from 17 residues. The germline V gene encodes CDR1 SGDLS and CDR2 YYNGEE. CDR3 sequence reads: CASSSSSGQPMNTEAFF. CDR3 sequence (DNA): TGTGCCAGCAGCTCATCGTCGGGACAGCCCATGAACACTGAAGCTTTCTTT.

The chain is built from TRBV24-1 and TRBJ2-7; D remains ambiguous. Trimming removed 0 bases from V and 7 bases from J, with 9 bases in between. The germline V gene has CDR1 KGHDR and CDR2 SFDVKD. The CDR3 extends over 13 amino acids. The DNA of the CDR3 is TGTGCCACCAGTGATTTGGAACTAAGTGAGCAGTACTTC. As protein: CATSDLELSEQYF.

Many counts were recorded for this clonotype. The chain links TRBV20-1 to TRBJ2-3; TRBD2 matches 8 bases. The CDR3 is 14 residues long. The germline CDR1 and CDR2 sequences are DFQATT and SNEGSKA (reference sequence). The junction had 5 bases not matched to a gene; V was cut back by 0 bases and J by 6 bases. CDR3: CSAREAGVSDTQYF. The CDR3 DNA follows: TGCAGTGCTAGAGAAGCGGGAGTGTCTGATACGCAGTATTTT.

This clonotype was picked up many times. One junction end does not reproduce the germline sequence, and a read error may be involved. The chain joins TRBV6-1 to TRBJ2-3; TRBD2 aligns across 8 bases. Germline assignment: CDR1 MNHNS and CDR2 SASEGT. This CDR3 comprises 18 residues. The CDR3 sequence: CASTSLGRVSTSTNTQCF. The CDR3, as DNA: TGTGCCAGCACTTCCCTCGGGAGGGTTAGCACTAGCACAAATACGCAGTGTTTT.

This clonotype was picked up a small number of times. The rearrangement joins TRBV6-6 to TRBJ2-1; TRBD2 is a possible D gene (7 bases). CDR3 length: 15 residues. The V gene's germline CDR1 is MNHNY and CDR2 SVGAGI (reference sequence). V lost 2 bases and J lost 8, with 16 bases in between. This CDR3 reads CASSYRGGGLDEQFF. The CDR3 region has the DNA TGTGCCAGCAGTTACCGTGGGGGGGGGCTAGATGAGCAGTTCTTC.

The chain combines TRBV5-1 with TRBJ2-5; 8 bases are shared with TRBD2. With 4 bases clipped from V and 9 bases from J, the junction kept 14 bases outside the gene matches. The CDR3 is 15 residues long. Germline assignment: CDR1 SGHRS and CDR2 YFSETQ. The CDR3 nucleotides are TGCGCCAGCAGCGGGTTAGCGGGACCGCTCGCGGCCCAGTACTTC. Amino acids: CASSGLAGPLAAQYF.

This clonotype occurred a few times. Since a much larger clone is just one base distant, this may be a read error. This sequence joins TRBV11-2 and TRBJ2-5, with D perhaps TRBD1 or TRBD2 (5 bases each). The germline V and J ends were trimmed by 4 bases and 13 bases, with 28 bases remaining between them. The CDR3 is made up of 16 amino acids. The germline V gene encodes CDR1 SGHAT and CDR2 FQNNGV. DNA for the CDR3: TGTGCCAGCAGCTCCCCCGGGACCGCGTACCAAGAGGCCCGGTACTTC. Protein sequence: CASSSPGTAYQEARYF.

This clonotype appeared a few times. CDR3: CASSRTSGTVGELFF. The DNA for the CDR3 is TGTGCCAGTAGCCGGACTAGCGGGACAGTCGGGGAGCTGTTTTTT. The chain combines TRBV19 with TRBJ2-2; 12 bases match TRBD2. The length of the CDR3 is 15 residues. Germline V gene data show CDR1 as LNHDA and CDR2 as SQIVND (reference sequence). V dropped 6 bases and J dropped 7; count of bases not matched to a gene: 6.